A selection of T cell receptor beta chains follows, all from one sample in a study of pediatric ulcerative colitis. Libraries were prepared by immunoSEQ multiplex PCR; TCRdb keeps only in-frame clonotypes and omits some of them. Among about 64,000 clones listed, 86% were seen once. What was sequenced was blood. These TCRs come from a boy aged 5-17 years with severe ulcerative colitis. Both conserved end residues are part of each CDR3. The D gene is left open where the match is weak. Size values are once, few and many counts, or a class for expanded clones, and some rows have none.

abundance	d_gene	j_gene	v_gene	CDR3aa	CDR3nt
NA	TRBD1	TRBJ2-1	TRBV19	CASSPSTGGNEQFF	TGTGCCAGTAGCCCATCCACAGGGGGCAATGAGCAGTTCTTC
NA	TRBD2	TRBJ2-7	TRBV10-1	CASSPGGSYEQYF	TGCGCCAGCAGTCCCGGGGGGAGCTACGAGCAGTACTTC
NA	TRBD2	TRBJ2-5	TRBV2	CASSEIIAGGETQYF	TGTGCCAGCAGTGAGATAATAGCGGGAGGTGAGACCCAGTACTTC
NA	NA	TRBJ2-5	TRBV18	CASSGGAQETQYF	TGTGCCAGCTCAGGCGGAGCCCAAGAGACCCAGTACTTC
medium-sized	NA	TRBJ1-5	TRBV10-2	CASSESPGNSNQPQHF	TGCGCCAGCAGTGAATCGCCAGGGAATAGCAATCAGCCCCAGCATTTT
NA	NA	TRBJ2-5	TRBV7-6	CASSLADEETQYF	TGTGCCAGCAGCTTAGCGGACGAAGAGACCCAGTACTTC
NA	TRBD2	TRBJ2-3	TRBV28	CASSQPPGLAGGDTQYF	TGTGCCAGCAGCCAACCTCCGGGACTAGCGGGAGGGGATACGCAGTATTTT
NA	NA	TRBJ1-2	TRBV18	CASSPPSAANYGYTF	TGTGCCAGCTCACCACCTTCGGCTGCCAACTATGGCTACACCTTC
NA	NA	TRBJ2-1	TRBV15	CATSRVARLGSDEQFF	TGTGCCACCAGCAGAGTAGCGAGGTTAGGGAGCGATGAGCAGTTCTTC
NA	TRBD2	TRBJ2-2	TRBV19	CASSTLLAGGAGELFF	TGTGCCAGTAGTACCCTCCTAGCGGGGGGGGCCGGGGAGCTGTTTTTT
NA	NA	TRBJ1-1	TRBV6-5	CASSPIGYTEAFF	TGTGCCAGCAGTCCAATAGGGTACACTGAAGCTTTCTTT
NA	NA	TRBJ2-1	TRBV11-2	CASSMRSGTQYEQFF	TGTGCCAGCAGCATGCGCTCCGGGACGCAGTATGAGCAGTTCTTC
few	TRBD1	TRBJ1-5	TRBV7-9	CASSLGRGQGEPQHF	TGTGCCAGCAGCTTAGGTCGGGGACAGGGCGAGCCCCAGCATTTT
NA	NA	TRBJ2-7	TRBV7-3	CASSPGQSYEQYF	TGTGCCAGCAGTCCTGGACAGTCCTACGAGCAGTACTTC
NA	NA	TRBJ2-3	TRBV19	CASNQGSDTQYF	TGTGCCAGTAATCAGGGGTCAGATACGCAGTATTTT
NA	NA	TRBJ2-1	TRBV6-6	CASRGGLKSSYNEQFF	TGTGCCAGCAGGGGGGGACTCAAGAGCTCCTACAATGAGCAGTTCTTC
NA	NA	TRBJ2-3	TRBV25-1	CASSSTSPSTDTQYF	TGTGCCAGCAGCTCAACTAGCCCAAGCACAGATACGCAGTATTTT
NA	TRBD1	TRBJ2-1	TRBV9	CASTKFGTGVNEQFF	TGTGCCAGCACCAAATTCGGGACAGGGGTGAATGAGCAGTTCTTC
NA	TRBD2	TRBJ2-1	TRBV7-2	CASNLAGPYNEQFF	TGTGCCAGCAACCTAGCGGGGCCCTACAATGAGCAGTTCTTC
NA	NA	TRBJ2-5	TRBV28	CASRRGAVETQYF	TGTGCCAGCAGGAGAGGGGCCGTTGAGACCCAGTACTTC
NA	TRBD2	TRBJ2-1	TRBV7-6	CASSLLGGTSGHREQFF	TGTGCCAGCAGCTTACTGGGGGGGACTAGCGGTCACCGGGAGCAGTTCTTC
NA	TRBD1	TRBJ1-4	TRBV30	CAWSSPPFKSGQSNEKLFF	TGTGCCTGGAGTTCCCCACCCTTTAAGTCGGGACAGTCTAATGAAAAACTGTTTTTT
NA	NA	TRBJ1-1	TRBV5-1	CASSSHANTEAFF	TGCGCCAGCAGCTCCCACGCGAACACTGAAGCTTTCTTT
NA	NA	TRBJ1-2	TRBV14	CASSPRRPGVNYGYTF	TGTGCCAGCAGCCCGAGACGTCCCGGGGTTAACTATGGCTACACCTTC
NA	TRBD1	TRBJ2-3	TRBV27	CASSPTDRDHTQYF	TGTGCCAGCAGTCCTACAGACAGGGATCATACGCAGTATTTT
few	NA	TRBJ1-1	TRBV11-2	CASSPGSQSTKAFF	TGTGCCAGCAGCCCCGGCAGCCAATCGACTAAAGCTTTCTTT
NA	TRBD2	TRBJ2-3	TRBV29-1	CSVEGTSGGSDTQYF	TGCAGCGTGGAAGGGACTAGCGGAGGTTCCGATACGCAGTATTTT
NA	NA	TRBJ1-1	TRBV10-3	CAICSVVGTEAFF	TGTGCCATCTGTTCGGTGGTGGGGACTGAAGCTTTCTTT
NA	NA	TRBJ1-3	TRBV4-1	CASSQDKGRISGNTIYF	TGCGCCAGCAGCCAAGATAAGGGCCGGATATCTGGAAACACCATATATTTT
NA	NA	TRBJ1-2	TRBV7-9	CASSFSGDTNYGYTF	TGTGCCAGCAGCTTCTCAGGGGACACTAACTATGGCTACACCTTC
once	TRBD2	TRBJ2-1	TRBV10-3	CAINPTSGSSYNEQFF	TGTGCCATCAATCCTACTAGCGGGAGCTCCTACAATGAGCAGTTCTTC
NA	TRBD2	TRBJ2-3	TRBV7-3	CASSMGTSGRRSTDTQYF	TGTGCCAGCAGCATGGGGACTAGCGGGAGACGGAGCACAGATACGCAGTATTTT
NA	NA	TRBJ2-1	TRBV2	CASTMTVNEQFF	TGTGCCAGCACCATGACCGTAAATGAGCAGTTCTTC
once	TRBD1	TRBJ2-7	TRBV5-4	CASSLGDRRYEQYF	TGTGCCAGCAGCTTGGGGGACAGAAGATACGAGCAGTACTTC
NA	NA	TRBJ2-7	TRBV6-5	CASSYLGAGPYEQYF	TGTGCCAGCAGTTACTTGGGGGCAGGGCCGTACGAGCAGTACTTC
NA	NA	TRBJ2-1	TRBV30	CAWSENRDGEQFF	TGTGCCTGGAGTGAGAACAGGGACGGGGAGCAGTTCTTC
NA	NA	TRBJ2-6	TRBV11-2	CASSLTTGIKSGANVLTF	TGTGCCAGCAGCTTAACAACAGGGATCAAGTCTGGGGCCAACGTCCTGACTTTC
NA	TRBD2	TRBJ2-5	TRBV19	CASSWTSGTSSEETQYF	TGTGCCTCCTCGTGGACTAGCGGTACTAGCAGCGAGGAGACCCAGTACTTC
NA	NA	TRBJ2-1	TRBV2	CASSQDLYNEQFF	TGTGCCAGCAGTCAAGACCTCTACAATGAGCAGTTCTTC
NA	NA	TRBJ2-3	TRBV19	CASSTGPGDTQYF	TGTGCCAGTAGCACGGGACCTGGAGATACGCAGTATTTT
NA	NA	TRBJ2-3	TRBV11-2	CASSSGEVARDTQYF	TGTGCCAGCAGCTCGGGGGAAGTAGCGAGGGATACGCAGTATTTT
NA	NA	TRBJ2-1	TRBV6-5	CASSYSGGSGGQFF	TGTGCCAGCAGTTACTCGGGTGGGTCTGGTGGGCAGTTCTTC
NA	NA	TRBJ1-2	TRBV10-3	CAISESMAGQYNSYGYTF	TGTGCCATCAGTGAGTCGATGGCTGGACAGTATAATAGCTATGGCTACACCTTC
NA	NA	TRBJ2-1	TRBV29-1	CSEEVQGWNEQFF	TGCAGCGAGGAGGTTCAGGGTTGGAATGAGCAGTTCTTC
NA	NA	TRBJ1-2	TRBV4-1	CASSQATGFYGYTF	TGCGCCAGCAGCCAGGCAACAGGGTTTTATGGCTACACCTTC
NA	NA	TRBJ2-5	TRBV10-3	CAISETRLETQYF	TGTGCCATCAGTGAGACTAGACTAGAGACCCAGTACTTC
NA	TRBD2	TRBJ2-7	TRBV10-2	CASSAGTSGTYEQYF	TGCGCCAGCAGCGCCGGGACTAGCGGGACCTACGAGCAGTACTTC
NA	TRBD2	TRBJ2-3	TRBV9	CASSAFGLVGDTQYF	TGTGCCAGCAGCGCCTTCGGACTAGTGGGAGATACGCAGTATTTT
NA	NA	TRBJ2-7	TRBV7-8	CASSLFHNSYEQYF	TGTGCCAGCAGCTTATTCCACAACTCCTACGAGCAGTACTTC
NA	TRBD1	TRBJ1-2	TRBV11-2	CASRWTGEDGYTF	TGTGCCAGCAGGTGGACAGGGGAGGATGGCTACACCTTC
NA	NA	TRBJ1-2	TRBV28	CASSPRLGYTF	TGTGCCAGCAGTCCCCGCTTGGGCTACACCTTC